This T cell receptor (delta chain) came from a study of γδ T cells in repeated Plasmodium falciparum infection. About the research overall: Sampling occurred at baseline, pre-infection for selected infections, and 21 days post-infection. General study points: One small rural Malian village, predominantly a single ethnic group, supplied the cohort.

The germline V gene encodes CDR1 TSWWSYY and CDR2 QGS. This CDR3 is 16 amino acids long. Vgamma9/Vdelta2+ and Vdelta2-negative gammadelta T cells were flow-sorted from PBMC for bulk sequencing. This clone came up a few times. The antigen remains undetermined. A far larger clone lies a single base away; this is likely a read error. Other DNA variants within this sample encode the same CDR3. TCRdb reanalysed the multiplex PCR reads via CATT. Of 85,000 to 95,000 delta-chain clones in the sample, more than 1.4% were seen once. The source material was gamma-delta T cells from blood. The gene calls are TRDV1 and TRDJ1; 13 bases fit TRDD3. The J gene is absent in TCRdb and was assigned here via DNA matching to germline. The receptor's source is a pool of human donors (malaria-infected and uninfected, not separated). The CDR3 loop reads CALGELPSYWGIRLIF. DNA for the CDR3: TGCGCTCTTGGGGAACTACCTAGCTACTGGGGGATACGACTCATCTTT.